This entry concerns a single T cell receptor beta chain. V shed 5 bases and J shed 0 bases, with 10 bases lying between them. Germline CDR1 and CDR2: KGHDR and SFDVKD. The length of the CDR3 is 15 residues. Cohorts were based on clinical histories the participants reported. The sample is drawn from a study of blood T cell repertoires in COVID-19. Overall study: Acute and convalescent COVID-19 samples came from the United States, Italy and Spain. The cDNA or gDNA used as material had been derived from T cells, B-cell-depleted T cells, or PBMCs.

Original handling: The assay estimated nucleated cells by amplifying reference gene primers. Clones were read by immunoSEQ multiplex PCR, and TCRdb kept only the in-frame ones, dropping some. V, J and clone size are taken as reported in that table, and D and trimming were inferred from the DNA itself. In the table there are around 300,000 clones, under 90% of which are singletons. This chain links TRBV24-1 with TRBJ2-1, with D tentatively TRBD2 (6 bases). The clonotype originates from a woman aged 55-70 years who had recovered from COVID-19. Material for sequencing was PBMCs or T cells enriched from blood (not recorded which). CDR3 sequence (DNA): TGTGCCACCAGTGTCGCGGGGCCCTCCTACAATGAGCAGTTCTTC. Translation gives CATSVAGPSYNEQFF.